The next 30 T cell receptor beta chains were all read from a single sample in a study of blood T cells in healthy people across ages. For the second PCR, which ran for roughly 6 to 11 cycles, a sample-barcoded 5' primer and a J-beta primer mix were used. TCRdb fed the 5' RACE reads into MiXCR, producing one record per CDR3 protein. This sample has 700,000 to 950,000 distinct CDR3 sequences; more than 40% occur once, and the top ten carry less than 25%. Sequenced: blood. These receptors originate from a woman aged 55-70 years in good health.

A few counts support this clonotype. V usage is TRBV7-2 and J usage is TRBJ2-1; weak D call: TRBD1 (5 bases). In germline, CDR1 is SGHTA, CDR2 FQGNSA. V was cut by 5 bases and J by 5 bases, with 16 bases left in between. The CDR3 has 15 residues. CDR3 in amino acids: CASSQTAQRHNEQFF. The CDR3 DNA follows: TGTGCCAGCAGCCAGACAGCTCAACGGCACAATGAGCAGTTCTTC.

The DNA of the CDR3 is TGCGCCAGCAACGGTGGCAGTGGGTCCTACGAGCAGTACTTC. Protein product: CASNGGSGSYEQYF. The rearrangement uses TRBV5-1 and TRBJ2-7; D remains ambiguous. Germline V CDR1 and CDR2: SGHRS, YFSETQ. Trimming left V 6 bases short and J 1 base short, with 14 bases between. The CDR3 spans 14 residues.

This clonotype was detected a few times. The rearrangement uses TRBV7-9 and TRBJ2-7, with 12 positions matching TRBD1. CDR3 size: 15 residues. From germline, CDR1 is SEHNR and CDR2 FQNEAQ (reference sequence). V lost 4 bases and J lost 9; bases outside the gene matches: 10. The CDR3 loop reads CASSSEGTGGAGQYF. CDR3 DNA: TGTGCCAGCAGCTCCGAGGGGACAGGGGGCGCGGGGCAGTACTTC.

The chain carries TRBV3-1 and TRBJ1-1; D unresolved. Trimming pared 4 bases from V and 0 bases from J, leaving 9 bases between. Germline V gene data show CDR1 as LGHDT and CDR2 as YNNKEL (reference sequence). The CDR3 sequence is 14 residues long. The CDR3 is CASSPSGMNTEAFF. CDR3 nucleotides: TGTGCCAGCAGCCCAAGCGGAATGAACACTGAAGCTTTCTTT.

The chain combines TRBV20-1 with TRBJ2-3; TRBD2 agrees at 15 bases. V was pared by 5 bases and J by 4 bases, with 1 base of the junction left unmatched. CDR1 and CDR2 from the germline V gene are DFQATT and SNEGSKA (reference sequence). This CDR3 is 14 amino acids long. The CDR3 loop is CSARTSGGADTQYF. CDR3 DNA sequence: TGCAGTGCTCGGACTAGCGGGGGGGCAGATACGCAGTATTTT.

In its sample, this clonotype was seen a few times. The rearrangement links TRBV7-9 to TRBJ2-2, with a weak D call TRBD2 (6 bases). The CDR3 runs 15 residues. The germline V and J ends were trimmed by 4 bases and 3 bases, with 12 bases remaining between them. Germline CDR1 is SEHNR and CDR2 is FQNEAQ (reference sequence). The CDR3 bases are TGTGCCAGCAGCTCCTCTAGCGCCTACACCGGGGAGCTGTTTTTT. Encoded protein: CASSSSSAYTGELFF. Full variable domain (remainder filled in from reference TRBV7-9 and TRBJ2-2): DTGVSQNPRHKITKRGQNVTFRCDPISEHNRLYWYRQTLGQGPEFLTYFQNEAQLEKSRLLSDRFSAERPKGSFSTLEIQRTEQGDSAMYLCASSSSSAYTGELFFGEGSRLTVL.

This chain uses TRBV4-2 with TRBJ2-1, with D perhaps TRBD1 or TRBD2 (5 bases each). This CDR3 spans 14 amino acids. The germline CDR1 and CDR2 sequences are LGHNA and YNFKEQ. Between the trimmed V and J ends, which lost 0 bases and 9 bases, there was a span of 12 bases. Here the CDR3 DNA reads TGTGCCAGCAGCCAAGAGGCACCGAGGGGTGAGCAGTTCTTC. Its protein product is CASSQEAPRGEQFF.

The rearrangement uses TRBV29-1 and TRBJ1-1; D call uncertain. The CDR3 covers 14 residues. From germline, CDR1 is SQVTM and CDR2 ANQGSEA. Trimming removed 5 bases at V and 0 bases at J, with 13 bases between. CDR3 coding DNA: TGCAGCGTTATGGATCTTCTCATGAACACTGAAGCTTTCTTT. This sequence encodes CSVMDLLMNTEAFF.

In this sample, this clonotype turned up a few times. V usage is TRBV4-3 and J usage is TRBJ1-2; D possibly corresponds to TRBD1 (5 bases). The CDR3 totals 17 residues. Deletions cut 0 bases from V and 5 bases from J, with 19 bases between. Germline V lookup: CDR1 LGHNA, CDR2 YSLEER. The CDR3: CASSQEGGGEGSYGYTF. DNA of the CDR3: TGCGCCAGCAGCCAAGAAGGCGGCGGAGAGGGGTCTTATGGCTACACCTTC.

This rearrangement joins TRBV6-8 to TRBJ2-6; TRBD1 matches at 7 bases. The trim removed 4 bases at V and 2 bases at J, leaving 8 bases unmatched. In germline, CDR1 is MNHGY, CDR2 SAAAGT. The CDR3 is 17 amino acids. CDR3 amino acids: CASSSPLDRAGANVLTF. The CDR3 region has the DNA TGTGCCAGCAGTTCTCCACTAGACAGGGCTGGGGCCAACGTCCTGACTTTC.

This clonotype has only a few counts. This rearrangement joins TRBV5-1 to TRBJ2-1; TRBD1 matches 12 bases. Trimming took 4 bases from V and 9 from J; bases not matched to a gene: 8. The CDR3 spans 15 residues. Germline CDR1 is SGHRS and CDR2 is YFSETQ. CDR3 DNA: TGCGCCAGCAGCAGAGCCGGGACAGGGGGCAGTGAGCAGTTCTTC. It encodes CASSRAGTGGSEQFF.

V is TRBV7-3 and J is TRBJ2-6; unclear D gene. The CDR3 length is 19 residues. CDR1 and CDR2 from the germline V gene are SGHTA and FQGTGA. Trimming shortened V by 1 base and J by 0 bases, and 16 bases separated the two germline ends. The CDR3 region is CASSLKGAVSNSGANVLTF. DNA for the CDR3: TGTGCCAGCAGCTTAAAAGGCGCGGTCTCCAACTCTGGGGCCAACGTCCTGACTTTC.

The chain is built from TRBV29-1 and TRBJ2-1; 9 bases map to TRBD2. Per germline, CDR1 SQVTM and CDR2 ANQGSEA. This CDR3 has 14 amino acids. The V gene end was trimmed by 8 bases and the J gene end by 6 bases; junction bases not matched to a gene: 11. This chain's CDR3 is CSTGESGRPNEQFF. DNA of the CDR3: TGCAGCACTGGAGAAAGCGGGAGGCCCAATGAGCAGTTCTTC.

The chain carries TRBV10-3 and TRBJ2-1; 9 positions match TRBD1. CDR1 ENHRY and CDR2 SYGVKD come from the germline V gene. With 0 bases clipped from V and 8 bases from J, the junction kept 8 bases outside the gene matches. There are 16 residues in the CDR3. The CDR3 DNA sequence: TGTGCCATCAGTGAGTCCTGGACAGGGGAGAGGGATGAGCAGTTCTTC. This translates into CAISESWTGERDEQFF.

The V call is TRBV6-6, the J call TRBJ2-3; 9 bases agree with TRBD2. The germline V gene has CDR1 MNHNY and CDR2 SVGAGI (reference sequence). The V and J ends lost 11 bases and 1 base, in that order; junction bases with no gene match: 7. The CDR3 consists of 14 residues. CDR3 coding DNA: TGTGCCGTACGGCGGGGGGGTGGCACAGATACGCAGTATTTT. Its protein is CAVRRGGGTDTQYF.

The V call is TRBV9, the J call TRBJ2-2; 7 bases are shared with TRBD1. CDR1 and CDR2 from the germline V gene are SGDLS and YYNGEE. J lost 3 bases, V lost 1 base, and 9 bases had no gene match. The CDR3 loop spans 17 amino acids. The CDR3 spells CASSVRQRGLDTGELFF. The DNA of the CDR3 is TGTGCCAGCAGCGTACGTCAGAGGGGGCTGGACACCGGGGAGCTGTTTTTT.

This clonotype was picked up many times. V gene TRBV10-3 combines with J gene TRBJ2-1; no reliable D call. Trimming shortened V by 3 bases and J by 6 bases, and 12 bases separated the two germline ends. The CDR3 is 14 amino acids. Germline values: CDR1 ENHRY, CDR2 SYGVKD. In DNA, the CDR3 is TGTGCCATCAGTGACGGTTTGCCACGCAATGAGCAGTTCTTC. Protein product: CAISDGLPRNEQFF.

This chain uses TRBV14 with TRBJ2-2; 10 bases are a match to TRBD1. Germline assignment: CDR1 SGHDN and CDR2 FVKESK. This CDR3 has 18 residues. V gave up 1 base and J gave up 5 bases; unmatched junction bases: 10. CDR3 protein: CASSQAFGTGAITGELFF. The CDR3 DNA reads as TGTGCCAGCAGCCAAGCTTTTGGGACAGGGGCAATTACCGGGGAGCTGTTTTTT.

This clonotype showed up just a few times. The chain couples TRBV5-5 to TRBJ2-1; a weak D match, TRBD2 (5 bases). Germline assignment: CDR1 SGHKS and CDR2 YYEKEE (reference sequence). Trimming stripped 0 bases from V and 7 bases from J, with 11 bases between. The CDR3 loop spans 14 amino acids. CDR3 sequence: CASSLGLAPNEQFF. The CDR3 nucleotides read TGTGCCAGCAGCTTGGGGCTAGCTCCTAATGAGCAGTTCTTC.

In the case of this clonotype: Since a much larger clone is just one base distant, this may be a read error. The CDR3: CASSVLWQDNEQFF. CDR3 nucleotides: TGTGCCAGCAGCGTGTTATGGCAAGACAATGAGCAGTTCTTC. The V and J genes are TRBV5-5 and TRBJ2-1; the D is unclear. The CDR3 length is 14 residues. Per the germline V gene, CDR1 is SGHKS and CDR2 is YYEKEE (reference sequence). V lost 4 bases to trimming and J lost 5 bases, with 13 bases between them.

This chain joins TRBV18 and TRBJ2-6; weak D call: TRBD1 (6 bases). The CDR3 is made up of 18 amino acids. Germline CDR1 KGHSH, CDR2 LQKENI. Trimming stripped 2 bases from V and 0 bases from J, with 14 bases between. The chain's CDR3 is CASSPEGPGHSGANVLTF. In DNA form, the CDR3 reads TGTGCCAGCTCACCAGAGGGACCGGGACACTCTGGGGCCAACGTCCTGACTTTC.

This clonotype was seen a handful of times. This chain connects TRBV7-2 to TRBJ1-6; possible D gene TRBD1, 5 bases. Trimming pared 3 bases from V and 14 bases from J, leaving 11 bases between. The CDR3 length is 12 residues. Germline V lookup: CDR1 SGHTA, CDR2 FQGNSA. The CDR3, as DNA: TGTGCCAGCAGCTTTTCGGGGGGAACCCTCCACTTT. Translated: CASSFSGGTLHF. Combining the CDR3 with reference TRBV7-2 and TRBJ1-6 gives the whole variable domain GAGVSQSPSNKVTEKGKDVELRCDPISGHTALYWYRQSLGQGLEFLIYFQGNSAPDKSGLPSDRFSAERTGGSVSTLTIQRTQQEDSAVYLCASSFSGGTLHFGNGTRLTVT.

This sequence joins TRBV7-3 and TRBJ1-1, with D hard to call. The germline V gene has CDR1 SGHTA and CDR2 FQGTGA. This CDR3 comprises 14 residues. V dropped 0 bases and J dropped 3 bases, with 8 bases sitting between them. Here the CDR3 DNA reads TGTGCCAGCAGCTTAACAGCAGAGCACACTGAAGCTTTCTTT. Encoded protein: CASSLTAEHTEAFF.

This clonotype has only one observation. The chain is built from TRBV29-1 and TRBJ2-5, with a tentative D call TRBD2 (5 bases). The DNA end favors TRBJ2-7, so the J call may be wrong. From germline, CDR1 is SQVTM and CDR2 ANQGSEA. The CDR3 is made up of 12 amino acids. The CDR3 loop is CSGLSGAYEQYF. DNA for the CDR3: TGCAGCGGGTTGTCCGGGGCCTACGAGCAGTACTTC.

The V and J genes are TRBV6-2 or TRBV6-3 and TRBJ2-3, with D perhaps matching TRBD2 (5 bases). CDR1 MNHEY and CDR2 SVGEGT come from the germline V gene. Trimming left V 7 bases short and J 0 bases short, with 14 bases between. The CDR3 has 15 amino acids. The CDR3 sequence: CASTQRTISTDTQYF. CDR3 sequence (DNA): TGTGCCAGCACGCAGCGGACGATCAGCACAGATACGCAGTATTTT.

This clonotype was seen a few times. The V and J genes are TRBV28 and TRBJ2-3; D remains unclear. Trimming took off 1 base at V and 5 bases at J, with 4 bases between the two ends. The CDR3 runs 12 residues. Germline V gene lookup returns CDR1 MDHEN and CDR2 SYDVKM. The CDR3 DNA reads TGTGCCAGCAGTTTATCCGTAGATACGCAGTATTTT. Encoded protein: CASSLSVDTQYF.

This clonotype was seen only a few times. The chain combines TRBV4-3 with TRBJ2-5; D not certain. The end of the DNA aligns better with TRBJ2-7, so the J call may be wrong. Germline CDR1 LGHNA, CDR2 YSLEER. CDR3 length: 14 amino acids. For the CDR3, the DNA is TGCGCCAGCAGCCAAGAGGACGGAACCTGCGAGCAGTACTTC. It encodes CASSQEDGTCEQYF.

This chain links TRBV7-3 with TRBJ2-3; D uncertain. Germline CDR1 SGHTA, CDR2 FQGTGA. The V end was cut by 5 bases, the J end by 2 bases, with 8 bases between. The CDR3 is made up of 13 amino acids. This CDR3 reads CASSPINTDTQYF. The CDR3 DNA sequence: TGTGCCAGCAGCCCGATTAACACAGATACGCAGTATTTT. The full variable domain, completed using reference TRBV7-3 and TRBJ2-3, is GAGVSQTPSNKVTEKGKYVELRCDPISGHTALYWYRQSLGQGPEFLIYFQGTGAADDSGLPNDRFFAVRPEGSVSTLKIQRTERGDSAVYLCASSPINTDTQYFGPGTRLTVL.

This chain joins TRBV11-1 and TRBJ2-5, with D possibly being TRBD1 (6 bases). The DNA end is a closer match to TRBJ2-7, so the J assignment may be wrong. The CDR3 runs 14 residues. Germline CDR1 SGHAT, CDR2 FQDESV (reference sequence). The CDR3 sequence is CASSNRDMNYEQYF. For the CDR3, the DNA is TGTGCCAGCAGCAACCGGGACATGAACTACGAGCAGTACTTC.

The CDR3 DNA is TGCACCAGCCCTGCTAGCGGGCAGTTCTTC. Amino acids: CTSPASGQFF. The chain joins TRBV1 to TRBJ2-1; the table's D call, TRBD2, has no DNA check behind it. TRBV1 is a known pseudogene. The CDR3 totals 10 residues.